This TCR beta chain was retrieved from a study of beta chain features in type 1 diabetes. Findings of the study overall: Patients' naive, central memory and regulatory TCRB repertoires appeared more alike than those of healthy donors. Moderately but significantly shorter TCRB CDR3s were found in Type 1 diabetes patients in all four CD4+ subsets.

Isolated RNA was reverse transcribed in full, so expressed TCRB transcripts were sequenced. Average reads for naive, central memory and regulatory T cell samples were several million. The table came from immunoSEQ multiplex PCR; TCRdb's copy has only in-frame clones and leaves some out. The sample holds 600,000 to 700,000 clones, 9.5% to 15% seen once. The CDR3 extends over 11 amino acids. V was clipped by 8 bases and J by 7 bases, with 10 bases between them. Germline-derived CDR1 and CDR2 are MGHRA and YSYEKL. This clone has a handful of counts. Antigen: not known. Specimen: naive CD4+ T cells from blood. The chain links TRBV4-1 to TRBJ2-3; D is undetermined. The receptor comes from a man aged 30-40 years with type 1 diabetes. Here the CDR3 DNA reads TGCGCCAGCTCGACACTCTATACGCAGTATTTT. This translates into CASSTLYTQYF.